Below are 30 T cell receptor beta chains sequenced from a single sample in a study of blood T cells in healthy people across ages. A second roughly 7 to 11 cycle PCR used barcoded and J-beta primers. TCRdb re-derived calls from the 5' RACE reads in MiXCR, one entry per CDR3 protein. The data contain around 940,000 distinct CDR3 sequences, roughly 50% of them singletons. Sample: blood. The origin of the receptors is a woman aged 60-75 years in good health.

This clonotype has just a few counts. V is TRBV3-1 and J is TRBJ1-2; D may be TRBD1 (5 bases). Germline loops: CDR1 LGHDT, CDR2 YNNKEL (reference sequence). Between the trimmed V and J ends, which lost 8 bases and 3 bases, there was a span of 16 bases. This CDR3 is built from 14 residues. For the CDR3, the DNA is TGTGCCAGCGGGTCGGGGGGTGTTTACTATGGCTACACCTTC. This translates into CASGSGGVYYGYTF.

With respect to this clonotype: At one end, the junction sequence differs from germline, possibly due to a read error. The chain uses TRBV28 and TRBJ2-4; no clear D. The end of the DNA is better explained by TRBJ2-7, so the J call may be wrong. This CDR3 region has 11 residues. CDR1 is MDHEN and CDR2 is SYDVKM in the germline V gene. This CDR3 is CVSSPNYEQYF. CDR3 sequence (DNA): TGTGTCAGCAGTCCAAACTACGAGCAGTACTTC.

The chain couples TRBV4-1 to TRBJ1-4; the D gene is possibly TRBD1 (6 bases). Trimming left V 1 base short and J 3 bases short, with 15 bases between. CDR1 and CDR2 from the germline V gene are MGHRA and YSYEKL. The length of the CDR3 is 17 residues. As DNA, the CDR3 is TGCGCCAGCAGCCAAGTCAACACAGGGCGGGCTAATGAAAAACTGTTTTTT. This gives the protein CASSQVNTGRANEKLFF.

The V and J genes are TRBV24-1 and TRBJ1-2, with 11 bases fitting TRBD1. Germline lookup yields CDR1 KGHDR and CDR2 SFDVKD. Unmatched junction bases numbered 3, after V lost 6 bases and J lost 7 bases. The CDR3 is 13 residues long. The CDR3 DNA reads as TGTGCCACCAGTAAAGGACAGGGGGCTGGCTACACCTTC. Translated: CATSKGQGAGYTF.

This clonotype was counted between two and nine times. This rearrangement joins TRBV20-1 to TRBJ2-5; a weak D match, TRBD1 (6 bases). The J call may be wrong; the DNA end is better matched by TRBJ2-7. The CDR3 length is 13 residues. Germline CDR1 and CDR2: DFQATT and SNEGSKA (reference sequence). The CDR3 coding sequence is TGCAGTGCTAGACTCCATAGGGGGTACGAGCAGTACTTC. Translated, it gives CSARLHRGYEQYF.

The table lists this clonotype with a few counts. J is TRBJ2-5 and V is TRBV28; D is unclear. V lost 5 bases, J lost 7 bases, and 14 bases lay in between. CDR1 is MDHEN and CDR2 is SYDVKM in the germline V gene. The CDR3 totals 13 residues. Here the CDR3 reads CASSPDRIVTQYF. In DNA form, the CDR3 reads TGTGCCAGCAGTCCCGATCGAATCGTGACCCAGTACTTC.

This chain links TRBV5-1 with TRBJ2-4; D may match TRBD1 or TRBD2 (5 bases each). Trimming shortened V by 2 bases and J by 6 bases, and 12 bases separated the two germline ends. There are 14 residues in the CDR3. Germline V gives CDR1 SGHRS, CDR2 YFSETQ. CDR3 sequence: CASSFGDGGNIQYF. CDR3 bases: TGCGCCAGCAGCTTTGGGGACGGAGGAAACATTCAGTACTTC.

The J gene is TRBJ2-1, the V gene TRBV29-1; 11 bases map to TRBD1. Germline-derived CDR1 and CDR2 are SQVTM and ANQGSEA. The CDR3 loop spans 13 amino acids. V gave up 3 bases and J gave up 8 bases; unmatched junction bases: 3. The CDR3 protein is CSVDGTGGHEQFF. The CDR3 nucleotides are TGCAGCGTTGACGGGACAGGGGGTCATGAGCAGTTCTTC.

This clonotype was seen a single time. The rearrangement joins TRBV5-1 to TRBJ1-2; 9 bases fit TRBD1. CDR1 and CDR2 from the germline V gene are SGHRS and YFSETQ. This CDR3 has 13 residues. V gave up 0 bases and J gave up 7 bases; unmatched junction bases: 1. The CDR3 spells CASSLDRGRGYTF. The CDR3 nucleotides read TGCGCCAGCAGCTTGGACAGGGGGCGTGGCTACACCTTC.

This sequence joins TRBV7-9 and TRBJ2-7; weak D call: TRBD2 (5 bases). CDR3 length: 13 amino acids. CDR1 is SEHNR and CDR2 is FQNEAQ in the germline V gene (reference sequence). V shed 4 bases and J shed 7 bases, with 14 bases lying between them. The CDR3 DNA sequence: TGTGCCAGCAGCTCGGACTTTCCTAATGAGCAGTACTTC. It translates to CASSSDFPNEQYF.

This chain connects TRBV2 to TRBJ2-5, with 10 bases identical to TRBD2. The CDR3 is made up of 16 amino acids. Trimming removed 2 bases from V and 0 bases from J; junction bases left unmatched: 3. The V gene's germline CDR1 is SNHLY and CDR2 FYNNEI. The CDR3 here is CASSERTSGNQETQYF. The DNA of the CDR3 is TGTGCCAGCAGTGAAAGGACTAGCGGAAACCAAGAGACCCAGTACTTC.

V and J are TRBV20-1 and TRBJ2-1, with 14 bases aligning to TRBD2. The V gene end was trimmed by 6 bases and the J gene end by 7 bases; junction bases not matched to a gene: 5. CDR3 length: 14 amino acids. Germline V lookup: CDR1 DFQATT, CDR2 SNEGSKA (reference sequence). CDR3 protein: CSAKGLAGVNEQFF. The DNA of the CDR3 is TGCAGTGCAAAGGGACTAGCGGGAGTTAATGAGCAGTTCTTC.

The V call is TRBV20-1, the J call TRBJ2-1; D perhaps matches TRBD1 (6 bases). The CDR3 contains 14 residues. V was pared by 0 bases and J by 9 bases, with 15 bases between. Germline assignment: CDR1 DFQATT and CDR2 SNEGSKA (reference sequence). The CDR3 sequence is CSAREPGRGGEQFF. CDR3 bases: TGCAGTGCTAGAGAACCCGGCAGGGGCGGTGAGCAGTTCTTC.

This clonotype appeared a few times. This chain uses TRBV7-9 with TRBJ2-1, with a weak D call TRBD1 (5 bases). Germline V gene lookup returns CDR1 SEHNR and CDR2 FQNEAQ (reference sequence). This CDR3 comprises 16 residues. V lost 1 base, J lost 3 bases, and 13 bases lay in between. This CDR3 is CASSLEPPDNYNEQFF. CDR3 in DNA: TGTGCCAGCAGCTTAGAACCCCCGGACAACTACAATGAGCAGTTCTTC.

As for this clonotype: A much larger clone sits a single nucleotide away, making a read error possible. This chain connects TRBV6-2 or TRBV6-3 to TRBJ2-3; the match to TRBD1 covers 9 bases. This CDR3 comprises 14 residues. CDR1 is MNHEY, CDR2 SVGEGT, per germline. V lost 4 bases and J lost 6; bases outside the gene matches: 5. DNA of the CDR3: TGTGCCAGCAGTTGCAGGACAGGGGCGGATACGCAGTATTTT. Translated: CASSCRTGADTQYF.

The rearrangement joins TRBV3-1 to TRBJ1-2; D is ambiguous. This CDR3 has 15 residues. The germline CDR1 and CDR2 sequences are LGHDT and YNNKEL (reference sequence). Trimming took 4 bases from V and 5 from J, leaving 17 bases between them. CDR3 sequence (DNA): TGTGCCAGCAGCCCTTCTACTACAGAGAGTTATGGCTACACCTTC. Translation gives CASSPSTTESYGYTF.

V gene TRBV20-1 combines with J gene TRBJ2-5; 11 bases agree with TRBD2. Looked up from germline, CDR1 is DFQATT and CDR2 is SNEGSKA (reference sequence). This CDR3 comprises 15 residues. CDR3 bases: TGCAGCCACCCCATAGCGGGAGGGATTGCGGAGACCCAGTACTTC. Translating gives CSHPIAGGIAETQYF.

In its sample, this clonotype was seen many times. CDR3 sequence reads: CASSQADIQGSQETQYF. CDR3 coding DNA: TGTGCCAGCAGCCAAGCGGACATACAGGGGTCCCAAGAGACCCAGTACTTC. The V call is TRBV4-2, the J call TRBJ2-5, with TRBD1 matching over 7 bases. This CDR3 has 17 amino acids. Trimming removed 1 base from V and 1 base from J; junction bases left unmatched: 9. Germline-derived CDR1 and CDR2 are LGHNA and YNFKEQ.

V usage is TRBV28 and J usage is TRBJ2-7; TRBD1 agrees at 9 bases. Germline V lookup: CDR1 MDHEN, CDR2 SYDVKM. The CDR3 consists of 16 residues. J lost 0 bases, V lost 6 bases, and 9 bases had no gene match. CDR3 sequence (DNA): TGTGCCAGCAGCCGTTGGTGGGACAGGGACTCCTACGAGCAGTACTTC. Translating gives CASSRWWDRDSYEQYF.

This clonotype was detected a few times. The genes are TRBV27 and TRBJ2-1; D not resolved. Trimming left V 8 bases short and J 0 bases short, with 11 bases between. The CDR3 extends over 14 amino acids. Germline loops: CDR1 MNHEY, CDR2 SMNVEV (reference sequence). The CDR3 DNA follows: TGTGCCAGCGGAGTGACAAGCTCCTACAATGAGCAGTTCTTC. This translates into CASGVTSSYNEQFF.

The chain recombines TRBV5-1 with TRBJ2-7; 11 positions match TRBD1. The CDR3 spans 20 residues. CDR1 and CDR2 (germline): SGHRS, YFSETQ. V shed 1 base and J 2 bases; nucleotides not matched to a gene: 17. Written as DNA, the CDR3 is TGCGCCAGCAGCTTGAGTCCAAGGACAGGGGGCGTCGGAAGCCCCTACGAGCAGTACTTC. This sequence encodes CASSLSPRTGGVGSPYEQYF.

This clonotype was counted a few times. V gene TRBV15 combines with J gene TRBJ2-2, with TRBD1 matching 9 bases. The CDR3 is made up of 15 amino acids. Germline lookup yields CDR1 LNHNV and CDR2 YYDKDF (reference sequence). V was clipped by 3 bases and J by 7 bases; unmatched bases: 6. DNA for the CDR3: TGTGCCACCAGCAGGGGACAGGGAAGAATCGGGGAGCTGTTTTTT. Translated: CATSRGQGRIGELFF.

The chain carries TRBV20-1 and TRBJ2-5; D is undetermined. Germline V gene lookup returns CDR1 DFQATT and CDR2 SNEGSKA (reference sequence). The CDR3 covers 11 residues. The V end lost 5 bases, the J end lost 0 bases, and 4 bases lay between the germline ends. CDR3 sequence (DNA): TGCAGTGCTGTAGACCAAGAGACCCAGTACTTC. Protein: CSAVDQETQYF.

This chain uses TRBV12-3 or TRBV12-4 with TRBJ2-3, with 8 bases that match TRBD2. The CDR3 sequence is 16 residues long. Trimming at V came to 6 bases and at J to 6 bases, leaving 14 bases not matched to a gene. The CDR3, as DNA: TGTGCCAGCAGCCCGCGCAGCGGGAGAGGACTGGATACGCAGTATTTT. This gives the protein CASSPRSGRGLDTQYF.

J is TRBJ2-3 and V is TRBV7-9, with D hard to call. Germline V gene data show CDR1 as SEHNR and CDR2 as FQNEAQ (reference sequence). The CDR3 loop spans 15 amino acids. V dropped 5 bases and J dropped 7 bases, with 19 bases sitting between them. In nucleotides, the CDR3 is TGTGCCAGCAGCCCGGACGGCGCCATTAGTTATACGCAGTATTTT. Translated, it gives CASSPDGAISYTQYF.

This clonotype was picked up a small number of times. This sequence joins TRBV29-1 and TRBJ2-3; 11 bases agree with TRBD1. CDR3 size: 14 residues. V gave up 8 bases and J gave up 4 bases; unmatched junction bases: 8. The germline CDR1 and CDR2 sequences are SQVTM and ANQGSEA. CDR3 nucleotide sequence: TGCAGCCAACTCACGGGACAGGGGGCAGATACGCAGTATTTT. It specifies CSQLTGQGADTQYF.

The V and J genes are TRBV10-1 and TRBJ2-3; D perhaps matches TRBD2 (5 bases). CDR1 and CDR2 (germline): WNHNN, SYGVQD (reference sequence). This CDR3 contains 11 residues. Trimming shortened V by 11 bases and J by 6 bases, and 12 bases separated the two germline ends. For the CDR3, the DNA is TGCGCCTCCGGGGTCATGGATACGCAGTATTTT. Its translation is CASGVMDTQYF.

This rearrangement joins TRBV21-1 to TRBJ1-2. TRBV21-1 is a documented pseudogene. The CDR3 runs 13 residues. CDR3: CASSKALICGYTF. In nucleotides, the CDR3 is TGTGCCAGCAGCAAAGCGCTGATCTGTGGCTACACCTTC.

This clonotype appeared a few times. The genes are TRBV4-1 and TRBJ2-3; D remains unclear. Germline CDR1 MGHRA, CDR2 YSYEKL. Trimming stripped 4 bases from V and 2 bases from J, with 13 bases between. This CDR3 spans 15 amino acids. CDR3 sequence: CASSPLTMITDTQYF. CDR3 nucleotide sequence: TGCGCCAGCAGCCCCCTTACCATGATCACAGATACGCAGTATTTT.

V and J are TRBV7-8 and TRBJ2-1; 9 bases map to TRBD2. V lost 2 bases, J lost 3 bases, and 8 bases stayed unmatched. This CDR3 contains 17 residues. Germline values: CDR1 SGHVS, CDR2 FQNEAQ. The DNA for the CDR3 is TGTGCCAGCAGCTTACGGTGGGCGGGAGGGGTCTACAATGAGCAGTTCTTC. Translated, it gives CASSLRWAGGVYNEQFF.